These 10 T cell receptor beta chains were all obtained from the same sample, sequenced in a study of blood T cells in healthy people across ages. Combining a sample-barcoded 5' primer with a J-beta primer mix, a second PCR ran for roughly 6 to 12 cycles. One entry per CDR3 protein, called by TCRdb with MiXCR from the 5' RACE reads. The sample shows some 760,000 distinct CDR3 sequences, 20% to 25% of them seen only once. These sequences were also reported in another study, on T cells of mothers and their children.

The specimen sequenced was blood. Every receptor here comes from a boy younger than 18 in good health.

V is TRBV11-2 and J is TRBJ2-3, with TRBD1 identical over 11 bases. CDR1 SGHAT and CDR2 FQNNGV come from the germline V gene. J lost 1 base, V lost 4 bases, and 16 bases had no gene match. The CDR3 totals 20 residues. Here the CDR3 DNA reads TGTGCCAGCAGCTCCGGACAGGGGGCATCTTCTTTCTTGGGCACAGATACGCAGTATTTT. Its protein product is CASSSGQGASSFLGTDTQYF.

The chain couples TRBV29-1 to TRBJ1-2, with D unresolved. The V end lost 4 bases, the J end lost 4 bases, and 13 bases lay between the germline ends. This CDR3 has 13 amino acids. Germline CDR1 reads SQVTM; CDR2 reads ANQGSEA. The CDR3 spells CSVGSYSPYGYTF. CDR3 in DNA: TGCAGCGTTGGGTCCTATTCGCCCTATGGCTACACCTTC.

The gene calls are TRBV28 and TRBJ1-1; the match to TRBD1 covers 11 bases. Trimming at V came to 7 bases and at J to 5 bases, leaving 9 bases not matched to a gene. Germline V gene data show CDR1 as MDHEN and CDR2 as SYDVKM. The CDR3 has 15 amino acids. The CDR3 sequence is CASNSGQGAKTEAFF. The CDR3 coding sequence is TGTGCCAGCAACTCTGGACAGGGGGCAAAGACTGAAGCTTTCTTT.

The chain joins TRBV11-2 to TRBJ1-4; D gene ambiguous. The CDR3 totals 14 residues. Germline assignment: CDR1 SGHAT and CDR2 FQNNGV. Between the trimmed V and J ends, which lost 3 bases and 0 bases, there was a span of 5 bases. CDR3 in amino acids: CASSFYPTNEKLFF. The CDR3 nucleotides are TGTGCCAGCAGCTTTTACCCAACTAATGAAAAACTGTTTTTT.

This clonotype occurred many times. The V and J genes are TRBV9 and TRBJ1-6; D ambiguous. This CDR3 spans 14 amino acids. V lost 0 bases and J lost 5, with 6 bases in between. Germline CDR1 is SGDLS and CDR2 is YYNGEE. The DNA of the CDR3 is TGTGCCAGCAGCGTAGCCAGTGATAATTCACCCCTCCACTTT. Its protein is CASSVASDNSPLHF.

The gene calls are TRBV3-1 and TRBJ2-1, with D perhaps TRBD2 (6 bases). The ends were cut back, 6 bases at V and 6 bases at J, with 15 bases in the middle. CDR3 length: 14 amino acids. The V gene's germline CDR1 is LGHDT and CDR2 YNNKEL (reference sequence). The CDR3 is CASRGTSKPNEQFF. DNA for the CDR3: TGTGCCAGCAGGGGGACTTCTAAGCCCAATGAGCAGTTCTTC.

There are a few counts of this clonotype. Here the CDR3 reads CASSHWDMAKNIQYF. CDR3 nucleotides: TGCGCCAGCAGCCACTGGGACATGGCCAAAAACATTCAGTACTTC. J is TRBJ2-4 and V is TRBV4-1; tentatively, D is TRBD1 (6 bases). V was shortened by 3 bases and J by 1 base, with 10 bases between the two germline ends. Germline CDR1 is MGHRA and CDR2 is YSYEKL. CDR3 length: 15 residues.

The V call is TRBV5-5, the J call TRBJ2-7; 8 bases map to TRBD1. Germline trimming cut 2 bases from V and 2 bases from J; bases unmatched to any gene: 6. This CDR3 has 15 amino acids. Per germline, CDR1 SGHKS and CDR2 YYEKEE (reference sequence). CDR3 sequence: CASSFSGQEAYEQYF. The CDR3 DNA reads TGTGCCAGCAGCTTTTCGGGACAGGAGGCCTACGAGCAGTACTTC.

This chain connects TRBV3-1 to TRBJ1-4, with D unresolved. V lost 4 bases, J lost 6 bases, and 12 bases lay in between. Per the germline V gene, CDR1 is LGHDT and CDR2 is YNNKEL (reference sequence). CDR3 length: 14 residues. CDR3 nucleotides: TGTGCCAGCAGCCCGACATTGTGGGATGAAAAACTGTTTTTT. Its protein product is CASSPTLWDEKLFF.

The V gene is TRBV3-1, the J gene TRBJ2-7; TRBD1 aligns across 8 bases. This CDR3 is 13 amino acids long. CDR1 is LGHDT, CDR2 YNNKEL, per germline (reference sequence). V was pared by 3 bases and J by 5 bases, with 3 bases of the junction left unmatched. CDR3 nucleotide sequence: TGTGCCAGCAGCCATTCGGACAGGGACGAGCAGTACTTC. Its translation: CASSHSDRDEQYF.